Listed here is a single TCR beta chain. Its target is not known. Primers for the PCR totalled 60 Vbeta and 13 Jbeta. Only in-frame clones appear in the TCRdb table, and some are missing; sequencing was by immunoSEQ multiplex PCR. The data hold around 90,000 clones, with 62% observed a single time. The sample is drawn from a study of cytomegalovirus exposure and HLA in healthy donors. Whole-study results and caveats: A later analysis showed TCR association rates differing by HLA locus, peaking at DRB1 and lowest at HLA-C. Cytomegalovirus status, reportedly, was diagnosed with high specificity and sensitivity by the classifier. CMV antigen specificity of a few CMV-associated chains was confirmed in vitro. Among TCR beta chains, those listed as cytomegalovirus-associated numbered under 200.

The CDR3 is 15 amino acids. Trimming took off 7 bases at V and 3 bases at J, with 18 bases between the two ends. CDR1 is LNHDA and CDR2 is SQIVND in the germline V gene (reference sequence). The chain is built from TRBV19 and TRBJ1-2; D is unresolved. Sequencing used PBMCs. This TCR came from a woman younger than 45 in good health and CMV-seropositive. The CDR3 loop reads CASITKSGGHYGYTF. The CDR3 DNA reads TGTGCCAGTATTACAAAATCGGGAGGACACTATGGCTACACCTTC.